One sample yielded the 7 T cell receptor beta chains listed below, sequenced in a study of Graves' ophthalmopathy and Graves' hyperthyroidism. From RNA, the CDR3 regions of TCR beta chains were amplified and sequenced. A first-round RT-PCR used HTBI primers, followed by a second-round multiplex PCR. Using its own MiXCR run on the multiplex PCR reads, TCRdb lists one record per CDR3 protein. This table holds about 550,000 distinct CDR3 sequences, about 40% found once. The sample comprised peripheral blood or thyroid tissue (not recorded which). The source is an adult man with Graves' hyperthyroidism.

This clonotype has just one count. A single base separates this from a much larger clone, so it may be a read error. This sequence joins TRBV5-4 and TRBJ1-1; 7 bases agree with TRBD1. Germline CDR1 reads SGHNT; CDR2 reads YYREEE (reference sequence). CDR3 size: 13 residues. V lost 6 bases and J lost 3; bases outside the gene matches: 5. The CDR3 is CASNGQVDTEAFF. The CDR3 bases are TGTGCCAGCAACGGACAGGTGGACACTGAAGCTTTCTTT.

Only a few counts were recorded for this clonotype. This rearrangement joins TRBV5-1 to TRBJ2-5; TRBD2 matches at 14 bases. V trimming: 0 bases; J trimming: 2 bases; junction bases outside the gene matches: 6. The CDR3 covers 18 residues. The V gene's germline CDR1 is SGHRS and CDR2 YFSETQ. CDR3 sequence reads: CASSLGGTSGRSQETQYF. The CDR3 DNA reads as TGCGCCAGCAGCTTGGGAGGGACTAGCGGGAGATCACAAGAGACCCAGTACTTC.

This clonotype was observed a few times. The V gene is TRBV7-2, the J gene TRBJ2-5; tentatively, D is TRBD1 (5 bases). Between the trimmed V and J ends, which lost 1 base and 0 bases, there was a span of 12 bases. Per germline, CDR1 SGHTA and CDR2 FQGNSA. The CDR3 contains 16 residues. The CDR3 DNA reads as TGTGCCAGCAGCTTAGTGGCAGGGTACAACCAAGAGACCCAGTACTTC. It is translated as CASSLVAGYNQETQYF.

The table lists this clonotype with many counts. DNA of the CDR3: TGTGCCAGCAGCGAAACAGGGAATAGCAATCAGCCCCAGCATTTT. Protein product: CASSETGNSNQPQHF. The chain recombines TRBV12-3 or TRBV12-4 with TRBJ1-5, with a tentative D call TRBD1 (6 bases). The CDR3 runs 15 residues. Trimming pared 6 bases from V and 0 bases from J, leaving 12 bases between.

The chain links TRBV28 to TRBJ2-7; 7 bases match TRBD2. Trimming removed 5 bases from V and 0 bases from J; junction bases left unmatched: 7. CDR1 MDHEN and CDR2 SYDVKM come from the germline V gene. The CDR3 is 15 residues long. CDR3 amino acids: CASSTPSGFSYEQYF. DNA for the CDR3: TGTGCCAGCAGTACTCCTAGCGGATTCTCCTACGAGCAGTACTTC. Complete variable domain (other parts from reference TRBV28 and TRBJ2-7): DVKVTQSSRYLVKRTGEKVFLECVQDMDHENMFWYRQDPGLGLRLIYFSYDVKMKEKGDIPEGYSVSREKKERFSLILESASTNQTSMYLCASSTPSGFSYEQYFGPGTRLTVT.

In regard to this clonotype: Just one base apart from a much larger clone, this may be a read error. Since the CDR3 does not end with the conserved phenylalanine or tryptophan, this likely comes from a read error. The chain recombines TRBV29-1 with TRBJ2-2, with 7 bases aligning to TRBD1. Germline CDR1 is SQVTM and CDR2 is ANQGSEA. There are 14 residues in the CDR3. V lost 3 bases to trimming and J lost 3 bases; unmatched junction nucleotides: 4. The CDR3 DNA follows: TGCAGCGTTGATAGACAGGGAGACACCGGGGAGCTGTTTTCT. Translated, it gives CSVDRQGDTGELFS.

In the case of this clonotype: A much more abundant neighbour one base away suggests this may be a read error. This is likely a read error, given that the CDR3 carries no conserved phenylalanine or tryptophan at its end. The rearrangement links TRBV28 to TRBJ1-5, with TRBD1 identical over 8 bases. The CDR3 loop spans 9 amino acids. Germline V gives CDR1 MDHEN, CDR2 SYDVKM. Trimming took 8 bases from V and 12 from J; bases not matched to a gene: 0. DNA of the CDR3: TGTGCCAGCGGACAGGGCCAGCATCTT. Translation: CASGQGQHL.